The 10 T cell receptor beta chains below were found in one sample sequenced in a study of T cell changes during pregnancy in multiple sclerosis. Sequencing used immunoSEQ multiplex PCR; TCRdb keeps in-frame clones, though not all of them. The table records tens of thousands of clones, over 85% of them present only once. This sample comprised peripheral blood, obtained in the second trimester of pregnancy. The receptors originated from a female donor in good health, enrolled as a control in a pregnancy study.

Here the CDR3 reads CASSPAPQGRNSPLHF. CDR3 nucleotides: TGTGCCAGCTCACCAGCGCCTCAGGGTAGAAATTCACCCCTCCACTTT. V is TRBV18 and J is TRBJ1-6, with a weak D call TRBD1 (5 bases). CDR1 and CDR2 from the germline V gene are KGHSH and LQKENI. CDR3 length: 16 amino acids. V was clipped by 2 bases and J by 7 bases, with 15 bases between them. Full variable domain (rest looked up from reference TRBV18 and TRBJ1-6): NAGVMQNPRHLVRRRGQEARLRCSPMKGHSHVYWYRQLPEEGLKFMVYLQKENIIDESGMPKERFSAEFPKEGPSILRIQQVVRGDSAAYFCASSPAPQGRNSPLHFGNGTRLTVT.

This clone has just one count. This rearrangement joins TRBV28 to TRBJ2-1, with TRBD2 identical over 9 bases. The CDR3 spans 15 residues. CDR1 MDHEN and CDR2 SYDVKM come from the germline V gene. Germline trimming cut 5 bases from V and 5 bases from J; bases unmatched to any gene: 7. The CDR3 region has the DNA TGTGCCAGCAGTCTAGGGGTAGCGGGGGACAATGAGCAGTTCTTC. This gives the protein CASSLGVAGDNEQFF. Looking up the rest from reference TRBV28 and TRBJ2-1 gives the full variable domain: DVKVTQSSRYLVKRTGEKVFLECVQDMDHENMFWYRQDPGLGLRLIYFSYDVKMKEKGDIPEGYSVSREKKERFSLILESASTNQTSMYLCASSLGVAGDNEQFFGPGTRLTVL.

In nucleotides, the CDR3 is TGCGCCAGCAGCCGGGTGGGGGACTCCAATGAGCAGTTCTTC. Translation gives CASSRVGDSNEQFF. This chain links TRBV4-1 with TRBJ2-1; possible D gene TRBD2, 6 bases. V was trimmed by 4 bases and J by 6 bases, leaving 13 bases between them. CDR1 and CDR2 (germline): MGHRA, YSYEKL. The CDR3 covers 14 residues.

The chain recombines TRBV15 with TRBJ2-7, with a weak D call TRBD1 (5 bases). Trimming shortened V by 5 bases and J by 5 bases, and 16 bases separated the two germline ends. Germline V gene sequence: CDR1 LNHNV, CDR2 YYDKDF (reference sequence). This CDR3 is built from 14 residues. CDR3 region: CATSEAQDGDEQYF. The CDR3 DNA is TGTGCCACCAGCGAAGCACAGGATGGGGACGAGCAGTACTTC.

This chain joins TRBV7-8 and TRBJ2-2; possible D gene TRBD2, 6 bases. The CDR3 runs 16 residues. Germline V gene lookup returns CDR1 SGHVS and CDR2 FQNEAQ. V was shortened by 3 bases and J by 2 bases, with 13 bases between the two germline ends. Written as DNA, the CDR3 is TGTGCCAGCAGCTTCTTAGTGGGGGGTAACACCGGGGAGCTGTTTTTT. It is translated as CASSFLVGGNTGELFF.

The chain employs TRBV2 and TRBJ1-1; D possibly corresponds to TRBD1 (5 bases). Germline lookup yields CDR1 SNHLY and CDR2 FYNNEI. This CDR3 comprises 13 residues. Trimming removed 7 bases from V and 2 bases from J, with 11 bases in between. CDR3 residues: CASILDRNTEAFF. The DNA for the CDR3 is TGTGCCAGCATCCTCGACAGAAACACTGAAGCTTTCTTT.

This clone was detected only once. This rearrangement joins TRBV5-1 to TRBJ2-7; weak D call: TRBD1 (6 bases). V gave up 0 bases and J gave up 2 bases, with 9 bases separating them. CDR3 length: 14 amino acids. The germline V gene encodes CDR1 SGHRS and CDR2 YFSETQ. The CDR3 bases are TGCGCCAGCAGCTTGGGGGACACCCCCTACGAGCAGTACTTC. This encodes CASSLGDTPYEQYF.

The chain employs TRBV7-8 and TRBJ1-1; 10 nucleotides agree with TRBD1. Per germline, CDR1 SGHVS and CDR2 FQNEAQ. The V segment lost 6 bases and the J segment 2 bases; nucleotides outside the gene matches: 3. This CDR3 has 14 residues. In DNA, the CDR3 is TGTGCCAGCAGGACGACAGGGGGCAACACTGAAGCTTTCTTT. It translates to CASRTTGGNTEAFF.

The V gene is TRBV5-8, the J gene TRBJ1-5, with 7 bases identical to TRBD1. The CDR3 contains 14 residues. The germline gives CDR1 SGHTS, CDR2 YDEGEE. The J segment lost 8 bases and the V segment lost 4 bases, leaving 9 bases of the junction unmatched. This chain's CDR3 is CASSRGQATKPQHF. The CDR3 DNA reads as TGTGCCAGCAGCCGAGGACAGGCCACCAAGCCCCAGCATTTT.

The chain combines TRBV4-3 with TRBJ2-7; possibly TRBD2 for D (6 bases). CDR1 and CDR2 from the germline V gene are LGHNA and YSLEER. V lost 0 bases and J lost 0, with 12 bases in between. The CDR3 runs to 16 residues. The CDR3 here is CASSQDAGLISYEQYF. DNA for the CDR3: TGCGCCAGCAGCCAAGATGCCGGACTAATCTCCTACGAGCAGTACTTC.